The TCR beta chain under discussion was sequenced for a study of control samples from healthy donors and cancer patients. TCRdb's copy holds only in-frame clones and misses some; the assay was immunoSEQ multiplex PCR. The sample records about 80,000 clones, about 88% being singletons. The CDR3 spans 16 residues. Germline V gene lookup returns CDR1 MGHDK and CDR2 SYGVNS. With 1 base clipped from V and 4 bases from J, the junction kept 5 bases outside the gene matches. This receptor was identified in a woman aged 50 to 60 in good health. The sequencing input was blood. The chain recombines TRBV25-1 with TRBJ2-7; 12 bases agree with TRBD1. This CDR3 is CASSEWGTGGTYEQYF. The CDR3 DNA is TGTGCCAGCAGTGAATGGGGGACAGGGGGCACTTACGAGCAGTACTTC.